This T cell receptor (beta chain) was sequenced for a study of blood T cell repertoires in COVID-19. Across the whole study: Some COVID-19 samples were acute and others convalescent; all came from the United States, Italy and Spain.

The assay was immunoSEQ multiplex PCR, and TCRdb's table has in-frame clones only and misses some. Seen here are about 64,000 clones, about 88% observed once, and the top ten hold approximately 3.5%. V lost 5 bases, J lost 6 bases, and 9 bases stayed unmatched. The CDR3 runs 15 residues. Per the germline V gene, CDR1 is MNHEY and CDR2 is SVGEGT. The rearrangement uses TRBV6-2 or TRBV6-3 and TRBJ2-1; 8 bases agree with TRBD2. The sequence was obtained from a man in his 70s with acute or convalescent COVID-19. Sequenced input: peripheral blood. CDR3 residues: CASSPSSRGGNEQFF. The CDR3 DNA reads TGTGCCAGCAGTCCCTCCAGCCGGGGGGGCAATGAGCAGTTCTTC.